The clone carrying this T cell receptor (beta chain) was seen just once. Antigen unknown. The CDR3 consists of 14 residues. Germline-derived CDR1 and CDR2 are MGHRA and YSYEKL. V shed 1 base and J shed 8 bases, with 12 bases lying between them. The data stem from a study of siplizumab effects on memory and regulatory T cells. Approximately 100,000 TCR templates were assayed per sample. Generated by immunoSEQ multiplex PCR, the TCRdb table keeps only in-frame clones and is missing some. The sample includes around 110,000 clones, about 95% of them seen just once. Study-level points and caveats: Alloreactive sequences from unstimulated CD4+ memory cells fell significantly with siplizumab. Tracing alloreactive clones into unstimulated subsets worked for only a minor fraction of them.

The specimen sequenced was non-Treg CD4+ T cells sorted from blood. The source of this sequence is a human donor in good health. This sequence joins TRBV4-1 and TRBJ1-3; no clear D. CDR3 in amino acids: CASSQGLSADTIYF. The CDR3 coding sequence is TGCGCCAGCAGCCAAGGCCTCTCGGCTGACACCATATATTTT.